This T cell receptor beta chain was documented in a study of blood T cell repertoires in COVID-19. The V segment lost 3 bases and the J segment 6 bases; nucleotides outside the gene matches: 3. The CDR3 loop spans 14 amino acids. CDR1 is SGDLS and CDR2 is YYNGEE in the germline V gene. Repertoires were generated with immunoSEQ multiplex PCR, while TCRdb's copy carries only in-frame clones and drops some. The sample shows approximately 180,000 clones, about 93% of them seen only once. Input material: peripheral blood. The V and J genes are TRBV9 and TRBJ1-6, with 7 nucleotides matching TRBD1. The sequence derives from a man aged 50 or older with acute or convalescent COVID-19. DNA for the CDR3: TGTGCCAGCAGCGCGGGGACAGCTAATTCACCCCTCCACTTT. Its translation is CASSAGTANSPLHF.